Shown below are 30 T cell receptor beta chains from a single sample sequenced in a study of blood T cell repertoires in COVID-19. TCRdb's copy holds only in-frame clones and misses some; the assay was immunoSEQ multiplex PCR. This table holds about 110,000 clones, around three quarters found once. Sequences were obtained from peripheral blood. The receptors stem from a human donor in a cohort sampled during active or convalescent COVID-19.

This chain connects TRBV6-2 or TRBV6-3 to TRBJ2-1, with 10 bases that match TRBD1. The CDR3 is 19 amino acids. The germline CDR1 and CDR2 sequences are MNHEY and SVGEGT. V was clipped by 6 bases and J by 6 bases; unmatched bases: 20. CDR3 region: CASSTAPGQGKGRRNEQFF. CDR3 DNA sequence: TGTGCCAGCAGCACCGCCCCGGGACAGGGGAAAGGCAGACGCAATGAGCAGTTCTTC.

This chain joins TRBV27 and TRBJ2-7, with TRBD1 matching 10 bases. CDR3 size: 13 residues. V lost 6 bases, J lost 4 bases, and 3 bases stayed unmatched. Germline-derived CDR1 and CDR2 are MNHEY and SMNVEV (reference sequence). The CDR3 protein is CASRDRGIYEQYF. The CDR3 DNA is TGTGCCAGCAGGGACAGGGGGATTTACGAGCAGTACTTC.

The genes are TRBV2 and TRBJ2-1; D perhaps matches TRBD1 (6 bases). The CDR3 length is 16 residues. Germline loops: CDR1 SNHLY, CDR2 FYNNEI. V was pared by 3 bases and J by 2 bases, with 14 bases between. The CDR3 sequence: CASSDEQGTPYNEQFF. CDR3 in DNA: TGTGCCAGCAGTGACGAACAGGGTACCCCCTACAATGAGCAGTTCTTC.

The count of this clone is one. CDR3 amino acids: CASSFGTSGRGDTQYF. The CDR3 DNA reads TGTGCCAGCAGTTTCGGGACTAGCGGGAGGGGAGATACGCAGTATTTT. The gene calls are TRBV2 and TRBJ2-3; 16 nucleotides agree with TRBD2. Germline CDR1 is SNHLY and CDR2 is FYNNEI. The CDR3 contains 16 residues. The V and J ends lost 5 bases and 5 bases, in that order; junction bases with no gene match: 4.

The chain combines TRBV7-8 with TRBJ1-2; no clear D. The CDR3 spans 14 residues. Germline loops: CDR1 SGHVS, CDR2 FQNEAQ. V was pared by 5 bases and J by 2 bases, with 12 bases between. This CDR3 reads CASSRVVLNYGYTF. DNA of the CDR3: TGTGCCAGCAGCAGAGTGGTGCTAAACTATGGCTACACCTTC.

This rearrangement joins TRBV7-2 to TRBJ1-2; 8 bases are a match to TRBD1. CDR1 is SGHTA and CDR2 is FQGNSA in the germline V gene. This CDR3 is built from 17 residues. J lost 0 bases, V lost 0 bases, and 6 bases had no gene match. CDR3 sequence: CASSLAGGTGANYGYTF. For the CDR3, the DNA is TGTGCCAGCAGCTTAGCGGGTGGGACAGGTGCTAACTATGGCTACACCTTC.

This sequence joins TRBV5-1 and TRBJ2-1, with 11 bases fitting TRBD2. V lost 1 base to trimming and J lost 6 bases; unmatched junction nucleotides: 6. Germline CDR1 is SGHRS and CDR2 is YFSETQ. The CDR3 runs 16 residues. DNA of the CDR3: TGCGCCAGCAGCTTGTATAGCGGGAGGGCATTCAATGAGCAGTTCTTC. Protein product: CASSLYSGRAFNEQFF.

The chain is built from TRBV6-1 and TRBJ2-7, with D possibly matching TRBD1 (6 bases). In germline, CDR1 is MNHNS, CDR2 SASEGT. The CDR3 contains 16 residues. V shed 4 bases and J shed 0 bases, with 16 bases lying between them. The CDR3 DNA follows: TGTGCCAGCAGTGGTTTATACAGGGCTCGCTCCTACGAGCAGTACTTC. Its translation is CASSGLYRARSYEQYF.

The table lists this clone with a few counts. The chain couples TRBV10-1 to TRBJ2-7; TRBD2 matches at 10 bases. J gave up 5 bases and V 4 bases, and 8 bases lay outside the gene matches. Germline V lookup: CDR1 WNHNN, CDR2 SYGVQD (reference sequence). CDR3 length: 15 amino acids. As DNA, the CDR3 is TGCGCCAGCAGTGGAGGGTTAGCGGGAGGTAACGAGCAGTACTTC. Amino acids: CASSGGLAGGNEQYF.

The V gene is TRBV4-3, the J gene TRBJ1-1; 7 nucleotides agree with TRBD1. The junction had 1 base not matched to a gene; V was cut back by 1 base and J by 2 bases. This CDR3 is 14 amino acids long. The V gene's germline CDR1 is LGHNA and CDR2 YSLEER. The CDR3 here is CASSQGQGNTEAFF. The CDR3, as DNA: TGCGCCAGCAGCCAAGGACAGGGCAACACTGAAGCTTTCTTT.

The rearrangement joins TRBV25-1 to TRBJ2-3, with a weak D call TRBD1 (5 bases). Trimming cost V 2 bases and J 5 bases, with 8 bases left between them. This CDR3 is 13 amino acids long. The germline V gene encodes CDR1 MGHDK and CDR2 SYGVNS. The CDR3 spells CASSERGRDTQYF. CDR3 nucleotide sequence: TGTGCCAGCAGTGAAAGGGGCAGAGATACGCAGTATTTT.

The V and J genes are TRBV18 and TRBJ1-2; D ambiguous. The CDR3 runs to 16 residues. The germline V and J ends were trimmed by 0 bases and 6 bases, with 17 bases remaining between them. Germline V gene sequence: CDR1 KGHSH, CDR2 LQKENI. CDR3 bases: TGTGCCAGCTCACCACCTTTTACCGGTAAAAGAGATGGCTACACCTTC. This encodes CASSPPFTGKRDGYTF.

The chain employs TRBV19 and TRBJ1-3; the D is unclear. This CDR3 spans 12 amino acids. The V gene's germline CDR1 is LNHDA and CDR2 SQIVND (reference sequence). V gave up 5 bases and J gave up 7 bases, with 9 bases separating them. In DNA, the CDR3 is TGTGCCAGTAGTCCCAGAGGGAACACCATATATTTT. This translates into CASSPRGNTIYF.

V usage is TRBV27 and J usage is TRBJ2-2; weak D call: TRBD1 (5 bases). CDR1 is MNHEY and CDR2 is SMNVEV in the germline V gene (reference sequence). V gave up 6 bases and J gave up 5 bases, with 19 bases separating them. CDR3 size: 16 residues. In DNA form, the CDR3 reads TGTGCCAGCAGCCCTAGGTTAGGGGCAGGGACCGGGGAGCTGTTTTTT. It specifies CASSPRLGAGTGELFF.

This chain connects TRBV5-6 to TRBJ2-5; 9 nucleotides agree with TRBD2. This CDR3 region has 17 residues. After removal of 4 bases from V and 5 bases from J, the junction contained 15 bases not matched to a gene. The germline gives CDR1 SGHDT, CDR2 YYEEEE. The CDR3, as DNA: TGTGCCAGCAGCCCTCTTTATAGCGGGGGCCCCGGGGAGACCCAGTACTTC. It translates to CASSPLYSGGPGETQYF.

Concerning this clone: Sequence at one end of the junction differs from germline and may be a read error. This chain connects TRBV11-2 to TRBJ2-7; 9 bases line up with TRBD2. This CDR3 is built from 13 residues. Germline V gene lookup returns CDR1 SGHAT and CDR2 FQNNGV. The CDR3 DNA reads as TGTGCCAGCAGCCACGGTATAGCGGGGGAAAAGGACTTC. Translation: CASSHGIAGEKDF.

The chain is built from TRBV6-2 or TRBV6-3 and TRBJ1-5; 11 bases agree with TRBD1. The CDR3 runs to 18 residues. Germline-derived CDR1 and CDR2 are MNHEY and SVGEGT. V was pared by 0 bases and J by 1 base, with 5 bases of the junction left unmatched. The chain's CDR3 is CASSYSGQGAGSNQPQHF. CDR3 sequence (DNA): TGTGCCAGCAGTTACTCCGGACAGGGGGCAGGGAGCAATCAGCCCCAGCATTTT.

This clone showed up just once. The gene calls are TRBV19 and TRBJ1-2; a possible D gene is TRBD1 (5 bases). Trimming took off 3 bases at V and 5 bases at J, with 10 bases between the two ends. Germline assignment: CDR1 LNHDA and CDR2 SQIVND (reference sequence). This CDR3 has 13 residues. The DNA of the CDR3 is TGTGCCAGTAGTATCAGGGCTGCATATGGCTACACCTTC. It is translated as CASSIRAAYGYTF.

The V and J genes are TRBV6-2 or TRBV6-3 and TRBJ2-1; 7 bases are shared with TRBD2. CDR1 is MNHEY and CDR2 is SVGEGT in the germline V gene. The CDR3 runs to 17 residues. The trim removed 2 bases at V and 4 bases at J, leaving 11 bases unmatched. The CDR3 region is CASSYGRVRQAYNEQFF. DNA of the CDR3: TGTGCCAGCAGTTACGGGAGGGTGAGGCAAGCGTACAATGAGCAGTTCTTC.

V usage is TRBV9 and J usage is TRBJ1-3; 8 positions match TRBD1. With 3 bases clipped from V and 1 base from J, the junction kept 18 bases outside the gene matches. CDR1 and CDR2 (germline): SGDLS, YYNGEE. This CDR3 has 20 amino acids. CDR3 in DNA: TGTGCCAGCAGCGGGGATGGTGGAAGGACAGGGTTTTTTTCTGGAAACACCATATATTTT. It is translated as CASSGDGGRTGFFSGNTIYF.

The rearrangement joins TRBV19 to TRBJ2-1; 7 bases line up with TRBD2. Germline CDR1 LNHDA, CDR2 SQIVND (reference sequence). V was pared by 1 base and J by 1 base, with 7 bases of the junction left unmatched. The CDR3 runs 17 residues. The CDR3 is CASSIGGGGWSYNEQFF. The DNA of the CDR3 is TGTGCCAGTAGTATAGGCGGCGGGGGTTGGTCCTACAATGAGCAGTTCTTC.

V and J are TRBV2 and TRBJ1-1; TRBD1 agrees at 7 bases. Trimming cost V 6 bases and J 8 bases; bases outside gene matches: 9. Looked up from germline, CDR1 is SNHLY and CDR2 is FYNNEI. The CDR3 loop spans 13 amino acids. This CDR3 is CASRGDRLGEAFF. CDR3 nucleotides: TGTGCCAGCAGGGGGGACAGATTAGGGGAAGCTTTCTTT.

CDR3 loop: CSVEDRFAASTDTQYF. In DNA form, the CDR3 reads TGCAGCGTTGAAGATAGGTTCGCGGCTAGCACAGATACGCAGTATTTT. V is TRBV29-1 and J is TRBJ2-3; D remains unclear. Trimming cost V 0 bases and J 0 bases, with 13 bases left between them. Germline V lookup: CDR1 SQVTM, CDR2 ANQGSEA. The CDR3 extends over 16 amino acids.

The chain combines TRBV7-2 with TRBJ1-1; tentative D call: TRBD1 (5 bases). Germline CDR1 SGHTA, CDR2 FQGNSA. Trimming removed 6 bases from V and 0 bases from J, with 23 bases in between. The CDR3 has 18 residues. CDR3 nucleotide sequence: TGTGCCAGCAGTCTCAGGGCCAGCGGGCCCAACATGAACACTGAAGCTTTCTTT. This sequence encodes CASSLRASGPNMNTEAFF.

This sequence joins TRBV7-2 and TRBJ1-1; TRBD1 matches 9 bases. The CDR3 totals 18 residues. Trimming removed 0 bases from V and 0 bases from J; junction bases left unmatched: 8. Germline V gene sequence: CDR1 SGHTA, CDR2 FQGNSA. The CDR3 DNA is TGTGCCAGCAGCTTAGCGGGGACAGGGCTTACCCTGAACACTGAAGCTTTCTTT. Residues: CASSLAGTGLTLNTEAFF.

This rearrangement joins TRBV24-1 to TRBJ2-3, with 15 bases aligning to TRBD2. J gave up 7 bases and V 4 bases, and 2 bases lay outside the gene matches. This CDR3 region has 15 residues. Germline CDR1 KGHDR, CDR2 SFDVKD. This CDR3 reads CATSEGLAGGHTQYF. CDR3 nucleotide sequence: TGTGCCACCAGTGAGGGACTAGCGGGAGGACATACGCAGTATTTT.

The rearrangement links TRBV5-6 to TRBJ2-1, with TRBD1 identical over 7 bases. With V trimmed by 4 bases and J by 7 bases, 11 bases remained unmatched. Looked up from germline, CDR1 is SGHDT and CDR2 is YYEEEE. The CDR3 is made up of 15 amino acids. CDR3 sequence (DNA): TGTGCCAGCAGCCTGGCCCTGGACAGGCGAAATGAGCAGTTCTTC. This encodes CASSLALDRRNEQFF. The full variable domain, in which reference TRBV5-6 and TRBJ2-1 provide the parts outside the CDR3, is DAGVTQSPTHLIKTRGQQVTLRCSPKSGHDTVSWYQQALGQGPQFIFQYYEEEERQRGNFPDRFSGHQFPNYSSELNVNALLLGDSALYLCASSLALDRRNEQFFGPGTRLTVL.

This rearrangement joins TRBV14 to TRBJ2-6; no clear D. The CDR3 runs 16 residues. The V and J ends lost 1 base and 4 bases respectively, with 11 bases between them. Looked up from germline, CDR1 is SGHDN and CDR2 is FVKESK. The CDR3 DNA sequence: TGTGCCAGCAGCCAAGTCGCGGTCTCGGGGGCCAACGTCCTGACTTTC. It yields the protein CASSQVAVSGANVLTF. Full variable domain (missing parts from reference TRBV14 and TRBJ2-6): EAGVTQFPSHSVIEKGQTVTLRCDPISGHDNLYWYRRVMGKEIKFLLHFVKESKQDESGMPNNRFLAERTGGTYSTLKVQPAELEDSGVYFCASSQVAVSGANVLTFGAGSRLTVL.

The rearrangement links TRBV28 to TRBJ2-7; maybe TRBD1 (6 bases). Germline assignment: CDR1 MDHEN and CDR2 SYDVKM. The CDR3 spans 15 residues. V shed 6 bases and J shed 0 bases, with 15 bases lying between them. In DNA form, the CDR3 reads TGTGCCAGCAGACCCAGCGGACAGAGCTCCTACGAGCAGTACTTC. Translating gives CASRPSGQSSYEQYF.

DNA for the CDR3: TGTGCCAGCACCCTGGGGGCAGCCAACGTCCTGACTTTC. Translated: CASTLGAANVLTF. The rearrangement uses TRBV12-3 or TRBV12-4 and TRBJ2-6, with D possibly TRBD1 on 6 matching bases. The CDR3 loop spans 13 amino acids. Trimming pared 7 bases from V and 7 bases from J, leaving 11 bases between.